One T cell receptor (beta chain) is described in this entry. The antigen is unknown. The CDR3 consists of 18 residues. After removal of 3 bases from V and 7 bases from J, the junction contained 19 bases not matched to a gene. CDR1 is SEHNR and CDR2 is FQNEAQ in the germline V gene (reference sequence). The data derive from a study of T cells in narcolepsy. Study-wide points: In some patient and control memory CD4+ samples, autoreactive clones were absent.

The protocol was immunoSEQ multiplex PCR, while the TCRdb copy is restricted to in-frame clones and leaves out a portion. This table has about 30,000 clones, about four fifths appearing once. The chain links TRBV7-9 to TRBJ1-1; 8 nucleotides match TRBD1. What was sequenced was CD45RA- memory CD4+ T cells from PBMCs. The TCR comes from a human donor with narcolepsy. CDR3 DNA: TGTGCCAGCAGCTTCGGGGGGCAGGGGACAGGTTCTCGCAGTGAAGCTTTCTTT. Translating it yields CASSFGGQGTGSRSEAFF.